These 13 T cell receptor beta chains originate from one sample sequenced in a study of blood T cell repertoires in COVID-19. Libraries were prepared by immunoSEQ multiplex PCR; TCRdb keeps only in-frame clonotypes and omits some of them. This table holds fewer than 85,000 clones, more than 60% found once. Sequencing input: peripheral blood. These receptors were obtained from an elderly woman with active or convalescent COVID-19.

V is TRBV5-1 and J is TRBJ1-6; D uncertain. CDR1 SGHRS and CDR2 YFSETQ come from the germline V gene. Trimming cost V 5 bases and J 8 bases, with 11 bases left between them. The CDR3 is 13 amino acids. In nucleotides, the CDR3 is TGCGCCAGCAGGTCTCTCGAGGATTCACCCCTCCACTTT. Translated: CASRSLEDSPLHF.

V and J are TRBV3-1 (or the pseudogene TRBV3-2) and TRBJ2-2; TRBD1 matches at 7 bases. CDR1 and CDR2 (germline): LGHDT, YNNKEL (reference sequence). There are 17 residues in the CDR3. V shed 1 base and J 0 bases; nucleotides not matched to a gene: 5. CDR3 in DNA: TGTGCCAGCAGCCAAGGAAGGACAGGCTCGAACACCGGGGAGCTGTTTTTT. Translating gives CASSQGRTGSNTGELFF.

This clone appeared a single time. The J gene is TRBJ1-1, the V gene TRBV2; unclear D gene. Trimming took 8 bases from V and 5 from J, leaving 12 bases between them. CDR3 length: 12 residues. Germline V gives CDR1 SNHLY, CDR2 FYNNEI. CDR3 protein: CASAVARTEAFF. CDR3 in DNA: TGTGCCAGCGCCGTGGCTAGGACTGAAGCTTTCTTT. Looking up the rest from reference TRBV2 and TRBJ1-1 gives the full variable domain: EPEVTQTPSHQVTQMGQEVILRCVPISNHLYFYWYRQILGQKVEFLVSFYNNEISEKSEIFDDQFSVERPDGSNFTLKIRSTKLEDSAMYFCASAVARTEAFFGQGTRLTVV.

The chain uses TRBV4-1 and TRBJ1-2; D is uncertain. The V and J ends lost 0 bases and 5 bases respectively, with 19 bases between them. CDR1 and CDR2 from the germline V gene are MGHRA and YSYEKL. CDR3 length: 17 residues. The CDR3 coding sequence is TGCGCCAGCAGCCAAGAAGGCAACAGTCTCTCCCTTTATGGCTACACCTTC. Protein product: CASSQEGNSLSLYGYTF.

The chain employs TRBV7-9 and TRBJ1-1, with D unclear. In germline, CDR1 is SEHNR, CDR2 FQNEAQ (reference sequence). Trimming left V 3 bases short and J 1 base short, with 12 bases between. The CDR3 is made up of 15 amino acids. This chain's CDR3 is CASSFVGRENTEAFF. CDR3 DNA: TGTGCCAGCAGCTTTGTAGGGAGAGAGAACACTGAAGCTTTCTTT.

At least ten counts were recorded for this clone. The chain combines TRBV9 with TRBJ1-6; D not resolved. Trimming took off 0 bases at V and 7 bases at J, with 14 bases between the two ends. The CDR3 contains 16 residues. Germline values: CDR1 SGDLS, CDR2 YYNGEE. The CDR3 DNA sequence: TGTGCCAGCAGCGTAGAAGGGCGGGCGGGCAATTCACCCCTCCACTTT. Residues: CASSVEGRAGNSPLHF.

The chain has TRBV5-1 and TRBJ2-7, with 7 bases identical to TRBD2. The CDR3 runs 15 residues. J gave up 2 bases and V 3 bases, and 8 bases lay outside the gene matches. CDR1 and CDR2 from the germline V gene are SGHRS and YFSETQ. The DNA of the CDR3 is TGCGCCAGCAGCTCCTCCAGCGGGGATCCCTACGAGCAGTACTTC. Its translation is CASSSSSGDPYEQYF.

The chain joins TRBV7-9 to TRBJ2-3, with a tentative D call TRBD2 (5 bases). Germline assignment: CDR1 SEHNR and CDR2 FQNEAQ (reference sequence). Trimming stripped 4 bases from V and 0 bases from J, with 11 bases between. This CDR3 region has 15 residues. DNA of the CDR3: TGTGCCAGCAGCTCCGGCGGGTTTAGCACAGATACGCAGTATTTT. This translates into CASSSGGFSTDTQYF.

This clone has only a few counts. This chain joins TRBV9 and TRBJ1-3; D may be TRBD1 (5 bases). Trimming took 4 bases from V and 4 from J, leaving 18 bases between them. Looked up from germline, CDR1 is SGDLS and CDR2 is YYNGEE. CDR3 length equals 16 residues. The CDR3 region is CASSPRRGTKGNTIYF. In nucleotides, the CDR3 is TGTGCCAGCAGCCCACGACGGGGGACTAAAGGAAACACCATATATTTT.

The J gene is TRBJ2-1, the V gene TRBV6-4, with 7 bases fitting TRBD2. The V gene end was trimmed by 8 bases and the J gene end by 5 bases; junction bases not matched to a gene: 9. This CDR3 is 14 amino acids long. The V gene's germline CDR1 is MRHNA and CDR2 SNTAGT. The DNA for the CDR3 is TGTGCCAGCCCCACCGGGACTACGAACAATGAGCAGTTCTTC. Its translation is CASPTGTTNNEQFF.

The V and J genes are TRBV5-1 and TRBJ2-5; D gene ambiguous. TRBJ2-7 explains the end of the DNA better; the J call may be wrong. Germline V gene sequence: CDR1 SGHRS, CDR2 YFSETQ. The CDR3 runs 14 residues. This CDR3 is CASSFWAEGYEQYF. DNA of the CDR3: TGCGCCAGCAGCTTTTGGGCCGAAGGATACGAGCAGTACTTC.

The V gene is TRBV10-3, the J gene TRBJ1-5; D perhaps matches TRBD1 (6 bases). V gave up 6 bases and J gave up 3 bases, with 9 bases separating them. Germline V lookup: CDR1 ENHRY, CDR2 SYGVKD. The CDR3 runs 13 residues. Here the CDR3 DNA reads TGTGCCATCAGCGGACAGATCAATCAGCCCCAGCATTTT. Its translation: CAISGQINQPQHF.

The V gene is TRBV11-2, the J gene TRBJ2-2, with a possible D match to TRBD2 (5 bases). Per the germline V gene, CDR1 is SGHAT and CDR2 is FQNNGV. CDR3 length: 16 amino acids. The V gene lost 0 bases and the J gene lost 6 bases, with 14 bases spanning the gap. The CDR3 sequence is CASSLDLGVGAGELFF. The CDR3 nucleotides are TGTGCCAGCAGCTTAGATCTCGGGGTGGGAGCCGGGGAGCTGTTTTTT.